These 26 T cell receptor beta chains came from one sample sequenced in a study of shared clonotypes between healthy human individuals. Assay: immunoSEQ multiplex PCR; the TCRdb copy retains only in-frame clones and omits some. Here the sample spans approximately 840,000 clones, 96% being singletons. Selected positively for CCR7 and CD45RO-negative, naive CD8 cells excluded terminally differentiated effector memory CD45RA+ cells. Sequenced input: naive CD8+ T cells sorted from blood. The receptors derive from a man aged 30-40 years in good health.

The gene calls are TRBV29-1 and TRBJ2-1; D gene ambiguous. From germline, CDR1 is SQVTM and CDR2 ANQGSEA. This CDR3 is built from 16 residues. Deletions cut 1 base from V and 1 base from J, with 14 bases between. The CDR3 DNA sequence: TGCAGCGTTGAAGGGTTCACCCTAACTTCCTACAATGAGCAGTTCTTC. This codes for CSVEGFTLTSYNEQFF.

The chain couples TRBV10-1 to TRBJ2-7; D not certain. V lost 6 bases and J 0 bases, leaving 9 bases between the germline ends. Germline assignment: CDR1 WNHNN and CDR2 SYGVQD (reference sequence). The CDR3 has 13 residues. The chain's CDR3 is CASSPELSYEQYF. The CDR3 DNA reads TGCGCCAGCAGCCCAGAACTCTCCTACGAGCAGTACTTC.

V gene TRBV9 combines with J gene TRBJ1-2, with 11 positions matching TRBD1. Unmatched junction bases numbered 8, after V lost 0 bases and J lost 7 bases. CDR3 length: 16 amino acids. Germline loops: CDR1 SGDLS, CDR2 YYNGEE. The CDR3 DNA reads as TGTGCCAGCAGCGTAGGTCCGGACAGGGGGCCAGGTGGCTACACCTTC. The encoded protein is CASSVGPDRGPGGYTF.

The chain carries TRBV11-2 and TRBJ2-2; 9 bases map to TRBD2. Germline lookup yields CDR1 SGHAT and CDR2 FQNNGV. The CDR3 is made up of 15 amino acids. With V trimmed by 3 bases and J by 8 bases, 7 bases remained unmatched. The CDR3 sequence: CASSLGLALGGELFF. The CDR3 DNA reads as TGTGCCAGCAGCTTGGGACTAGCCTTGGGGGGGGAGCTGTTTTTT.

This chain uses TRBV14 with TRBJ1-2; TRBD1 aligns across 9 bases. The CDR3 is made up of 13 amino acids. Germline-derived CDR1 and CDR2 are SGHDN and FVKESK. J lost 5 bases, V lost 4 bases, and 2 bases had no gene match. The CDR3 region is CASSPGTGYGYTF. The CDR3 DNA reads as TGTGCCAGCAGCCCTGGGACAGGGTATGGCTACACCTTC. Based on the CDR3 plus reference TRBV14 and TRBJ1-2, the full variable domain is EAGVTQFPSHSVIEKGQTVTLRCDPISGHDNLYWYRRVMGKEIKFLLHFVKESKQDESGMPNNRFLAERTGGTYSTLKVQPAELEDSGVYFCASSPGTGYGYTFGSGTRLTVV.

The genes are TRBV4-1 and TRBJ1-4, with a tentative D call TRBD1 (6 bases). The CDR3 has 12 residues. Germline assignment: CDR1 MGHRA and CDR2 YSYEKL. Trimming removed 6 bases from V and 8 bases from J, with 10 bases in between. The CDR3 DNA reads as TGCGCCAGCAGGGGGGCAGAAGAAAAACTGTTTTTT. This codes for CASRGAEEKLFF.

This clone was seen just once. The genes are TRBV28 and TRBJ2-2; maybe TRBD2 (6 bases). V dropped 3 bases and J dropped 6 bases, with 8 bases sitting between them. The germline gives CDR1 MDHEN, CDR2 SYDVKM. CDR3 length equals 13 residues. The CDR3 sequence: CASSFWGAGELFF. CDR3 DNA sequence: TGTGCCAGCAGTTTTTGGGGGGCCGGGGAGCTGTTTTTT.

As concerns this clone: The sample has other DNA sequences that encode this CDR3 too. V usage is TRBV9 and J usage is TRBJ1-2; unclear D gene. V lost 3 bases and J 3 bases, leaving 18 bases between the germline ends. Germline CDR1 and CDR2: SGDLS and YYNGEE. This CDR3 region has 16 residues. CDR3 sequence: CASSGRTKPPHYGYTF. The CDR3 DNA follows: TGTGCCAGCAGCGGTAGGACCAAACCTCCCCACTATGGCTACACCTTC.

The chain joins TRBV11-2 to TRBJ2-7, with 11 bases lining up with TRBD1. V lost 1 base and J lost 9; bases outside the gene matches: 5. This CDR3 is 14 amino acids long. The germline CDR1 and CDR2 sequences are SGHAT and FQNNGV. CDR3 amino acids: CASSLAGQGAVQYF. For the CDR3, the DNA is TGTGCCAGCAGCTTAGCAGGACAGGGGGCTGTGCAGTACTTC. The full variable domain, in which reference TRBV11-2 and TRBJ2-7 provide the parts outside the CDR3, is EAGVAQSPRYKIIEKRQSVAFWCNPISGHATLYWYQQILGQGPKLLIQFQNNGVVDDSQLPKDRFSAERLKGVDSTLKIQPAKLEDSAVYLCASSLAGQGAVQYFGPGTRLTVT.

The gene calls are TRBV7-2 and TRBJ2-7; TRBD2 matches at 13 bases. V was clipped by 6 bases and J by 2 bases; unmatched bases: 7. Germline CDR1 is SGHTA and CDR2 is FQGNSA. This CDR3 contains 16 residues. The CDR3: CASRGTSGDYPYEQYF. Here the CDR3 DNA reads TGTGCCAGCAGGGGGACTAGCGGGGATTACCCCTACGAGCAGTACTTC.

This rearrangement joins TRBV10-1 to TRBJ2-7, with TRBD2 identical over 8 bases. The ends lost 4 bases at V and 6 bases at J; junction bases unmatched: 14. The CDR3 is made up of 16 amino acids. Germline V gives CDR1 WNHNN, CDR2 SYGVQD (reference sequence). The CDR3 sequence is CASSVTGTSSRGEQYF. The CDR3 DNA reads TGCGCCAGCAGTGTAACCGGGACTAGTAGTCGTGGCGAGCAGTACTTC.

The CDR3 DNA sequence: TGTGCCAGCAGCCCCCTGGACAGGGCGAAAGACGAGCAGTACTTC. Translated, it gives CASSPLDRAKDEQYF. The rearrangement joins TRBV7-9 to TRBJ2-7, with 8 bases identical to TRBD1. Germline lookup yields CDR1 SEHNR and CDR2 FQNEAQ (reference sequence). The junction had 11 bases not matched to a gene; V was cut back by 5 bases and J by 5 bases. CDR3 size: 15 residues.

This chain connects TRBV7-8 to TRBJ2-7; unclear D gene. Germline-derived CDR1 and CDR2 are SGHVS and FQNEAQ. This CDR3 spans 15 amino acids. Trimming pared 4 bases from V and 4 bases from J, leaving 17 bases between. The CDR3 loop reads CASSSSVNPAYEQYF. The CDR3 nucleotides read TGTGCCAGCAGCTCCTCCGTGAACCCGGCTTACGAGCAGTACTTC.

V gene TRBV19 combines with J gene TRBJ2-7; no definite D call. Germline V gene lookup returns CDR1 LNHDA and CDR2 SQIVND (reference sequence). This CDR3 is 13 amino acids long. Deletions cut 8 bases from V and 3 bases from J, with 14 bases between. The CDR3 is CASSANPYYEQYF. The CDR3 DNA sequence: TGTGCCAGTTCCGCGAACCCATACTACGAGCAGTACTTC.

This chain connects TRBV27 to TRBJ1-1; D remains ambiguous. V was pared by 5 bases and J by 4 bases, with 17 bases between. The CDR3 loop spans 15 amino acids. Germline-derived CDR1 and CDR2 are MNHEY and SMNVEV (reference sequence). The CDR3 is CASSKLVGRRTEAFF. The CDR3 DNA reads TGTGCCAGCAGTAAACTAGTTGGCAGACGCACTGAAGCTTTCTTT.

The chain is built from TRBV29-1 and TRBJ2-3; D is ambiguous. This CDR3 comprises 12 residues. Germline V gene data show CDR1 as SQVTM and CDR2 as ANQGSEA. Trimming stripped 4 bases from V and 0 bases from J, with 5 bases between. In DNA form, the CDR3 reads TGCAGCGTTGTGGTTAGCACAGATACGCAGTATTTT. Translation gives CSVVVSTDTQYF.

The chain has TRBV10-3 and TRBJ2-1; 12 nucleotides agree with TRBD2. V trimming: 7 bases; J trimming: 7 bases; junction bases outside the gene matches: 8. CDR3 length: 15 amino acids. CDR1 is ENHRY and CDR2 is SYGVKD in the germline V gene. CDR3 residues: CAITPTSGSQNEQFF. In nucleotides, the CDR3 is TGTGCCATCACCCCGACTAGCGGGAGTCAGAATGAGCAGTTCTTC.

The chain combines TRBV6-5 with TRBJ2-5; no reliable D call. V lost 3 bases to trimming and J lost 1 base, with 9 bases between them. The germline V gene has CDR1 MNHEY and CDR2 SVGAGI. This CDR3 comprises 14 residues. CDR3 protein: CASSYVGFQETQYF. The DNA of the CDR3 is TGTGCCAGCAGTTATGTAGGGTTCCAAGAGACCCAGTACTTC.

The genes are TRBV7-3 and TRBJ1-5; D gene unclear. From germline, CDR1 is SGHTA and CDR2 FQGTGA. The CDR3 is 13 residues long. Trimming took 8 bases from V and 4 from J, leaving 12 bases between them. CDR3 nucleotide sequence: TGTGCCAGCTCGGCCGGGCTTAATCAGCCCCAGCATTTT. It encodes CASSAGLNQPQHF.

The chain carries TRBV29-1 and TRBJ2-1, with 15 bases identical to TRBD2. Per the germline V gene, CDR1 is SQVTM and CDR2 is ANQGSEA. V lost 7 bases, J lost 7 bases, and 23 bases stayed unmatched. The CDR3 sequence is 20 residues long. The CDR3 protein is CSAGQGVWGLAGGRANEQFF. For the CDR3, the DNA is TGCAGCGCGGGACAGGGGGTTTGGGGACTAGCGGGAGGACGGGCAAATGAGCAGTTCTTC.

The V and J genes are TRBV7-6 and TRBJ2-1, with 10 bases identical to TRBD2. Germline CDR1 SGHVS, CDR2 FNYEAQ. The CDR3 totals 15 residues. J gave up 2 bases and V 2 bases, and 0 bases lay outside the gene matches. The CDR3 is CASSLLAGAYNEQFF. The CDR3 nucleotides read TGTGCCAGCAGCTTACTAGCGGGGGCCTACAATGAGCAGTTCTTC.

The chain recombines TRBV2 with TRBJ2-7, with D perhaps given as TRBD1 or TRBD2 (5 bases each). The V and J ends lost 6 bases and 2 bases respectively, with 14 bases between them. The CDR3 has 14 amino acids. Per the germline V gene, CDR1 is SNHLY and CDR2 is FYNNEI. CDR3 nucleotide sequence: TGTGCCAGCAGGCAGGGAGACGGACCCTACGAGCAGTACTTC. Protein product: CASRQGDGPYEQYF.

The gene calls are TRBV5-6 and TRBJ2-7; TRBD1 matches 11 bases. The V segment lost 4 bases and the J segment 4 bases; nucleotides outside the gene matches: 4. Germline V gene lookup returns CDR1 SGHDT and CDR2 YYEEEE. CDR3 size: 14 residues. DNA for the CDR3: TGTGCCAGCAGCCAACGGGACAGGGGGTACGAGCAGTACTTC. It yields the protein CASSQRDRGYEQYF.

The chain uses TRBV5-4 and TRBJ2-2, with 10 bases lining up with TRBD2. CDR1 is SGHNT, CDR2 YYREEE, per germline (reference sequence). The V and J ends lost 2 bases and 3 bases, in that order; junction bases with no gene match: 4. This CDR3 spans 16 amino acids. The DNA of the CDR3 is TGTGCCAGCAGCTTCCCCCTAGCGGGAGACACCGGGGAGCTGTTTTTT. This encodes CASSFPLAGDTGELFF.

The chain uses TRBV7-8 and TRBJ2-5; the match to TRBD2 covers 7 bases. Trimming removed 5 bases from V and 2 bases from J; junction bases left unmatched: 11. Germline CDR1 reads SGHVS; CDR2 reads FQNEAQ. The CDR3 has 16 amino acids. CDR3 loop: CASSRAARGVQETQYF. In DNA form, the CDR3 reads TGTGCCAGCAGCCGGGCTGCTCGGGGGGTACAAGAGACCCAGTACTTC.

Here the CDR3 reads CASSLVEGYNEQFF. CDR3 DNA sequence: TGTGCCAGCAGCTTGGTCGAGGGGTACAATGAGCAGTTCTTC. The rearrangement joins TRBV7-6 to TRBJ2-1; the D gene could be TRBD1 or TRBD2 (5 bases each). This CDR3 spans 14 amino acids. Germline-derived CDR1 and CDR2 are SGHVS and FNYEAQ. Trimming took 3 bases from V and 4 from J, leaving 10 bases between them.